Below, one T cell receptor beta chain is given with its context. The antigen is not known. This sample was taken from a study of cytomegalovirus exposure and HLA in healthy donors. Trimming removed 0 bases at V and 6 bases at J, with 19 bases between. The CDR3 runs 16 residues. Germline V lookup: CDR1 SGHNT, CDR2 YYREEE (reference sequence). Overall study results and limits: The authors enumerated 150 to 200 TCR beta chains as linked to cytomegalovirus. Rarity marked most TCR sequences, yet some public TCRs occurred in many donors.

A multiplex PCR was run with 60 Vbeta primers and 13 Jbeta primers. The table came from immunoSEQ multiplex PCR; TCRdb's copy has only in-frame clones and leaves some out. The repertoire consists of 150,000 to 200,000 clones, with about four fifths occurring once and the leading ten covering 7%. This TCR derives from a woman aged 25 to 39 in good health and CMV-seropositive. The sample comprised PBMCs. The V call is TRBV5-4, the J call TRBJ2-7; a possible D gene is TRBD2 (6 bases). The CDR3 sequence is CASSLASGGSPIEQYF. CDR3 DNA sequence: TGTGCCAGCAGCTTGGCCAGTGGAGGGTCCCCAATCGAGCAGTACTTC.